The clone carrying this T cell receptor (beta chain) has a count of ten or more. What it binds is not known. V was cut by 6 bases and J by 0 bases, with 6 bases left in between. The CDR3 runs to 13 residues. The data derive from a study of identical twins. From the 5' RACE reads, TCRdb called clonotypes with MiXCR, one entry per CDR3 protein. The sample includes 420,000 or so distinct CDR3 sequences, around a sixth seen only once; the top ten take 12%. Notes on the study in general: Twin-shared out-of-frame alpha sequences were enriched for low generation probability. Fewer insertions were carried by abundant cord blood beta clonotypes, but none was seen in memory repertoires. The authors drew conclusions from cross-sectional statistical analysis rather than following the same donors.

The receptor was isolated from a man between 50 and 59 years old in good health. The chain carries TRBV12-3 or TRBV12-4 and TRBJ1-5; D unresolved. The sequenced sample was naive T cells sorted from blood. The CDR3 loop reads CASSRVSNQPQHF. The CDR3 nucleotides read TGTGCCAGCAGCCGAGTTAGCAATCAGCCCCAGCATTTT.